The entry below describes one T cell receptor (beta chain). Its cognate antigen is unknown. These data are taken from a study of shared clonotypes between healthy human individuals. CDR1 is SGDLS and CDR2 is YYNGEE in the germline V gene. The CDR3 runs to 15 residues. Trimming shortened V by 4 bases and J by 0 bases, and 8 bases separated the two germline ends. Recent vaccinations or acute infections were absent in the healthy HIV-negative adult donors. General study results and limits: Naive subsets usually exceeded memory subsets in estimated richness.

The material for each subset, its genomic DNA, was split evenly across several immunoSEQ plates. Produced via immunoSEQ multiplex PCR; TCRdb's table is partial and in-frame only. The table includes about 2.4 million clones, over 85% detected once. The sequenced sample consisted of naive CD4+ T cells from PBMCs. The sample's subset: CD45RA+ positively selected. The receptor was derived from a man between 18 and 29 years old in good health. Some clones in this sample may be carry-over from other donors' samples. The gene calls are TRBV9 and TRBJ2-6; the D gene could be TRBD1 or TRBD2 (6 bases each). CDR3 region: CASSRGPSGANVLTF. CDR3 in DNA: TGTGCCAGCAGCCGGGGGCCCTCTGGGGCCAACGTCCTGACTTTC.